The 32 T cell receptor beta chains in this list originate from one sample, sequenced in a study of blood T cell repertoires in COVID-19. The data were produced by immunoSEQ multiplex PCR, yet TCRdb's version contains in-frame clones alone and is incomplete. The repertoire holds approximately 200,000 clones, just under 85% seen once, with roughly 1.3% in the top ten. What was sequenced was PBMCs or T cells enriched from blood (not recorded which). These receptors were obtained from a woman aged 40 to 50 with acute COVID-19.

V and J are TRBV7-9 and TRBJ2-5, with D perhaps matching TRBD1 (6 bases). V dropped 4 bases and J dropped 4 bases, with 10 bases sitting between them. CDR3 length equals 13 residues. The germline V gene has CDR1 SEHNR and CDR2 FQNEAQ (reference sequence). CDR3 loop: CASSSTGPETQYF. The CDR3, as DNA: TGTGCCAGCAGCTCGACAGGCCCAGAGACCCAGTACTTC. Using reference TRBV7-9 and TRBJ2-5 for the parts outside the CDR3, the full variable domain is DTGVSQNPRHKITKRGQNVTFRCDPISEHNRLYWYRQTLGQGPEFLTYFQNEAQLEKSRLLSDRFSAERPKGSFSTLEIQRTEQGDSAMYLCASSSTGPETQYFGPGTRLLVL.

The chain recombines TRBV24-1 with TRBJ2-7; 8 bases are a match to TRBD1. Germline values: CDR1 KGHDR, CDR2 SFDVKD. There are 14 residues in the CDR3. The V gene end was trimmed by 2 bases and the J gene end by 5 bases; junction bases not matched to a gene: 4. In nucleotides, the CDR3 is TGTGCCACCAGTGATTCAGGGGGCTTCGACGAGCAGTACTTC. Translation gives CATSDSGGFDEQYF.

The DNA for the CDR3 is TGTGCCAGCAGCTTCGAATCGGAGGGCTACACCTTC. Translating it yields CASSFESEGYTF. The chain is built from TRBV7-8 and TRBJ1-2, with D uncertain. This CDR3 is built from 12 residues. V was clipped by 3 bases and J by 8 bases, with 10 bases between them. Germline-derived CDR1 and CDR2 are SGHVS and FQNEAQ.

On this clone: Other DNA sequences in the same sample also yield this CDR3. The chain carries TRBV27 and TRBJ2-1; TRBD2 matches at 12 bases. The germline V gene has CDR1 MNHEY and CDR2 SMNVEV (reference sequence). The CDR3 consists of 14 residues. Trimming at V came to 4 bases and at J to 7 bases, leaving 2 bases not matched to a gene. CDR3 loop: CASSSGLAGNEQFF. For the CDR3, the DNA is TGTGCCAGCAGTTCCGGACTAGCGGGGAATGAGCAGTTCTTC.

This chain links TRBV18 with TRBJ2-5, with 7 bases fitting TRBD1. The CDR3 sequence is 15 residues long. In germline, CDR1 is KGHSH, CDR2 LQKENI. V trimming: 3 bases; J trimming: 1 base; junction bases outside the gene matches: 5. The CDR3 bases are TGTGCCAGCTCACCGGACAGGTCTTTCCAAGAGACCCAGTACTTC. It specifies CASSPDRSFQETQYF.

J is TRBJ2-5 and V is TRBV5-1, with a weak D call TRBD1 (6 bases). Trimming shortened V by 4 bases and J by 7 bases, and 17 bases separated the two germline ends. CDR3 length: 14 residues. CDR1 SGHRS and CDR2 YFSETQ come from the germline V gene. CDR3 nucleotides: TGCGCCAGCAGCCCGGGACAATCTGGAGGGACCCAGTACTTC. This translates into CASSPGQSGGTQYF.

This chain uses TRBV7-9 with TRBJ1-1; D is perhaps TRBD1 (6 bases). The CDR3 has 13 amino acids. Per the germline V gene, CDR1 is SEHNR and CDR2 is FQNEAQ (reference sequence). V lost 1 base, J lost 6 bases, and 9 bases lay in between. The CDR3 sequence: CASSLVWTAEAFF. The CDR3 DNA is TGTGCCAGCAGCTTAGTGTGGACAGCTGAAGCTTTCTTT.

V is TRBV18 and J is TRBJ1-1; D not certain. Germline V gene lookup returns CDR1 KGHSH and CDR2 LQKENI. The CDR3 runs to 16 residues. The CDR3 spells CASQAYNGEMNTEAFF. CDR3 DNA: TGTGCTTCGCAGGCGTATAACGGGGAAATGAACACTGAAGCTTTCTTT.

The chain joins TRBV5-1 to TRBJ1-1, with D perhaps TRBD1 (6 bases). The CDR3 contains 13 residues. The V end lost 0 bases, the J end lost 7 bases, and 10 bases lay between the germline ends. CDR1 is SGHRS, CDR2 YFSETQ, per germline. The CDR3 reads CASSLDRVGEAFF. In DNA form, the CDR3 reads TGCGCCAGCAGCTTGGACAGGGTGGGTGAAGCTTTCTTT.

The rearrangement links TRBV4-1 to TRBJ1-5, with 7 bases fitting TRBD1. The V gene end was trimmed by 3 bases and the J gene end by 8 bases; junction bases not matched to a gene: 7. This CDR3 region has 14 residues. The germline CDR1 and CDR2 sequences are MGHRA and YSYEKL. The CDR3 here is CASSHPGTVEPQHF. DNA for the CDR3: TGCGCCAGCAGCCACCCAGGGACAGTGGAGCCCCAGCATTTT.

About this clone itself: A junction end diverges from the germline sequence, so it may reflect a read error. The chain's CDR3 is CASSLDRIAPSISF. For the CDR3, the DNA is TGTGCCAGCAGCTTAGACAGAATCGCGCCCTCCATCTCCTTC. V gene TRBV7-2 combines with J gene TRBJ2-7; D gene uncertain. Germline V gives CDR1 SGHTA, CDR2 FQGNSA. This CDR3 has 14 residues.

The rearrangement links TRBV20-1 to TRBJ1-3, with D tentatively TRBD1 (5 bases). With 3 bases removed from V and 0 bases from J, the gap between germline ends came to 9 bases. Germline lookup yields CDR1 DFQATT and CDR2 SNEGSKA (reference sequence). The CDR3 is made up of 14 amino acids. Written as DNA, the CDR3 is TGCAGTGCTAGTGGGGGGGTCTCTGGAAACACCATATATTTT. This sequence encodes CSASGGVSGNTIYF.

The genes are TRBV9 and TRBJ2-2; 14 nucleotides match TRBD2. The CDR3 length is 17 residues. The germline V gene encodes CDR1 SGDLS and CDR2 YYNGEE. With V trimmed by 3 bases and J by 0 bases, 1 base remained unmatched. The CDR3 DNA is TGTGCCAGCAGCGAGGGACTAGCGGGAGCGAACACCGGGGAGCTGTTTTTT. It yields the protein CASSEGLAGANTGELFF.

This clone came up a few times. The CDR3 spells CASSLSGEQFF. In DNA, the CDR3 is TGTGCCAGCAGCCTGAGCGGTGAGCAGTTCTTC. The chain is built from TRBV11-3 and TRBJ2-1, with D possibly TRBD2 on 5 matching bases. CDR1 SGHNT and CDR2 YENEEA come from the germline V gene. The length of the CDR3 is 11 residues. Trimming cost V 5 bases and J 9 bases, with 8 bases left between them.

The rearrangement joins TRBV7-9 to TRBJ1-1; D is perhaps TRBD1 (6 bases). This CDR3 contains 13 residues. The germline gives CDR1 SEHNR, CDR2 FQNEAQ (reference sequence). V lost 5 bases to trimming and J lost 3 bases, with 10 bases between them. As DNA, the CDR3 is TGTGCCAGCAGCACTAACAGGGACACTGAAGCTTTCTTT. This gives the protein CASSTNRDTEAFF.

The chain is built from TRBV29-1 and TRBJ2-3; 8 positions match TRBD1. Germline CDR1 is SQVTM and CDR2 is ANQGSEA. V dropped 7 bases and J dropped 1; count of bases not matched to a gene: 7. CDR3 length: 14 residues. CDR3 nucleotide sequence: TGCAGCGGGGCTCCGGGACAGGGCACAGATACGCAGTATTTT. Residues: CSGAPGQGTDTQYF.

The chain uses TRBV4-2 and TRBJ2-1; 7 bases fit TRBD2. There are 14 residues in the CDR3. V lost 0 bases to trimming and J lost 10 bases; unmatched junction nucleotides: 6. In germline, CDR1 is LGHNA, CDR2 YNFKEQ. The CDR3 DNA reads TGTGCCAGCAGCCAAGAGGCTAGCGGCTCAGAGCAGTTCTTC. Protein sequence: CASSQEASGSEQFF.

The rearrangement uses TRBV4-1 and TRBJ1-2, with a tentative D call TRBD1 (5 bases). Deletions cut 0 bases from V and 7 bases from J, with 9 bases between. The length of the CDR3 is 13 residues. Germline V lookup: CDR1 MGHRA, CDR2 YSYEKL. DNA of the CDR3: TGCGCCAGCAGCCAAGAAGACACAGGTGGCTACACCTTC. Translated: CASSQEDTGGYTF.

The chain combines TRBV5-6 with TRBJ2-3; 15 positions agree with TRBD2. CDR3 size: 17 residues. After removal of 4 bases from V and 4 bases from J, the junction contained 7 bases not matched to a gene. Germline values: CDR1 SGHDT, CDR2 YYEEEE. The chain's CDR3 is CASSAGLAGGLADTQYF. CDR3 in DNA: TGTGCCAGCAGCGCGGGACTAGCGGGGGGATTGGCAGATACGCAGTATTTT.

The chain links TRBV6-2 or TRBV6-3 to TRBJ2-1; 8 nucleotides agree with TRBD2. The CDR3 length is 16 residues. Germline V gene lookup returns CDR1 MNHEY and CDR2 SVGEGT. J lost 7 bases, V lost 2 bases, and 10 bases had no gene match. CDR3 loop: CASSYDRGGLGNEQFF. As DNA, the CDR3 is TGTGCCAGCAGTTACGATCGGGGGGGCCTGGGGAATGAGCAGTTCTTC.

This chain links TRBV6-5 with TRBJ1-1; possibly TRBD1 for D (5 bases). With 5 bases removed from V and 2 bases from J, the gap between germline ends came to 12 bases. The CDR3 spans 14 residues. Germline V gene sequence: CDR1 MNHEY, CDR2 SVGAGI. CDR3 in DNA: TGTGCCAGCAGTAAGACCCAGGGTAACACTGAAGCTTTCTTT. Encoded protein: CASSKTQGNTEAFF.

J is TRBJ2-1 and V is TRBV15; weak D call: TRBD2 (5 bases). This CDR3 has 13 residues. V shed 5 bases and J shed 8 bases, with 13 bases lying between them. Per the germline V gene, CDR1 is LNHNV and CDR2 is YYDKDF (reference sequence). For the CDR3, the DNA is TGTGCCACCAGCGCGGAGGCGGCGCATGAGCAGTTCTTC. This sequence encodes CATSAEAAHEQFF. Combining the CDR3 with reference TRBV15 and TRBJ2-1 gives the whole variable domain DAMVIQNPRYQVTQFGKPVTLSCSQTLNHNVMYWYQQKSSQAPKLLFHYYDKDFNNEADTPDNFQSRRPNTSFCFLDIRSPGLGDTAMYLCATSAEAAHEQFFGPGTRLTVL.

The chain carries TRBV5-4 and TRBJ1-2; the match to TRBD1 covers 7 bases. Germline V gives CDR1 SGHNT, CDR2 YYREEE (reference sequence). V gave up 0 bases and J gave up 8 bases; unmatched junction bases: 10. This CDR3 is built from 15 residues. CDR3 sequence reads: CASSLGTDRVYGYTF. CDR3 DNA sequence: TGTGCCAGCAGCTTGGGGACCGACAGGGTATACGGCTACACCTTC.

The chain combines TRBV28 with TRBJ2-1; 14 nucleotides match TRBD2. The CDR3 length is 16 residues. Trimming took 6 bases from V and 8 from J; bases not matched to a gene: 9. CDR1 and CDR2 from the germline V gene are MDHEN and SYDVKM. CDR3 loop: CASSQIGTSGSYEQFF. CDR3 sequence (DNA): TGTGCCAGCAGCCAGATCGGGACTAGCGGGAGCTATGAGCAGTTCTTC.

This clone has a count of ten or more. The CDR3 region has the DNA TGTGCCAGCAGCTTAGAGAGGGATACTGAAGCTTTCTTT. It yields the protein CASSLERDTEAFF. V and J are TRBV7-8 and TRBJ1-1; no definite D call. Germline V lookup: CDR1 SGHVS, CDR2 FQNEAQ. The CDR3 contains 13 residues. The ends were cut back, 1 base at V and 5 bases at J, with 8 bases in the middle. Variable domain in full (rest from reference TRBV7-8 and TRBJ1-1): GAGVSQSPRYKVAKRGQDVALRCDPISGHVSLFWYQQALGQGPEFLTYFQNEAQLDKSGLPSDRFFAERPEGSVSTLKIQRTQQEDSAVYLCASSLERDTEAFFGQGTRLTVV.

This chain joins TRBV9 and TRBJ1-6, with a tentative D call TRBD1 (5 bases). This CDR3 spans 16 amino acids. Germline V gene sequence: CDR1 SGDLS, CDR2 YYNGEE. The V end was cut by 4 bases, the J end by 3 bases, with 14 bases between. For the CDR3, the DNA is TGTGCCAGCAGCCCCCGAAGGGGTGGCTATAATTCACCCCTCCACTTT. The encoded protein is CASSPRRGGYNSPLHF.

The chain employs TRBV2 and TRBJ2-2; TRBD1 aligns across 7 bases. CDR3 size: 12 residues. Unmatched junction bases numbered 2, after V lost 6 bases and J lost 7 bases. From germline, CDR1 is SNHLY and CDR2 FYNNEI. CDR3 residues: CASRRQGGELFF. The CDR3 DNA is TGTGCCAGCAGAAGACAGGGCGGGGAGCTGTTTTTT.

This clone was observed a few times. The chain is built from TRBV5-5 and TRBJ2-5; TRBD2 aligns across 8 bases. The CDR3 spans 15 residues. Germline CDR1 reads SGHKS; CDR2 reads YYEKEE (reference sequence). Trimming at V came to 4 bases and at J to 4 bases, leaving 9 bases not matched to a gene. Here the CDR3 reads CASSPGVAGSETQYF. CDR3 nucleotide sequence: TGTGCCAGCAGCCCCGGGGTAGCGGGGTCAGAGACCCAGTACTTC.

The chain recombines TRBV30 with TRBJ1-2, with D unclear. Germline assignment: CDR1 GTSNPN and CDR2 SVGIG (reference sequence). V gave up 3 bases and J gave up 4 bases, with 9 bases separating them. This CDR3 contains 12 residues. The CDR3 DNA is TGTGCCTGGAGCCTCACGGGCTATGGCTACACCTTC. It is translated as CAWSLTGYGYTF.

This chain connects TRBV18 to TRBJ2-1; 8 bases align to TRBD2. Trimming removed 3 bases from V and 8 bases from J; junction bases left unmatched: 9. This CDR3 has 15 amino acids. Germline CDR1 reads KGHSH; CDR2 reads LQKENI. In DNA form, the CDR3 reads TGTGCCAGCTCACCGCGGCGGGGGGCAAACCATGAGCAGTTCTTC. This gives the protein CASSPRRGANHEQFF.

The V gene is TRBV4-2, the J gene TRBJ2-5; 8 bases map to TRBD1. The germline CDR1 and CDR2 sequences are LGHNA and YNFKEQ. V lost 2 bases, J lost 3 bases, and 8 bases stayed unmatched. The CDR3 runs to 16 residues. This CDR3 is CASSQFRGRREETQYF. The CDR3 region has the DNA TGTGCCAGCAGCCAATTCAGGGGGCGCAGGGAAGAGACCCAGTACTTC.

The V call is TRBV7-9, the J call TRBJ2-1; 7 positions agree with TRBD1. The trim removed 1 base at V and 7 bases at J, leaving 4 bases unmatched. The CDR3 consists of 14 residues. Germline assignment: CDR1 SEHNR and CDR2 FQNEAQ (reference sequence). The DNA of the CDR3 is TGTGCCAGCAGCTTAGGACAGGGAAGGAATGAGCAGTTCTTC. It is translated as CASSLGQGRNEQFF.